A selection of T cell receptor beta chains follows, all from one sample in a study of response to subunit inactivated influenza vaccine. TCRdb used MiXCR to reprocess the RT-PCR reads, holding one entry per CDR3 protein. The sample consists of roughly 520,000 distinct CDR3 sequences, around 25% of them appearing once. This material consisted of CD4+ T cells sorted from PBMCs, taken roughly 5 days after vaccination. The receptors were gathered from a man in his fifties who received an inactivated influenza vaccine. Both conserved end residues are part of each CDR3. The order of the fields is V gene, D gene, clone size, J gene, CDR3 protein, CDR3 DNA. D genes are given only for firm matches. A clone size is listed for some rows: how often the clone was seen (once, few, many), or a class if it is expanded.

TRBV20-1,NA,NA,TRBJ1-5,CSAAPRNQPQHF,TGCAGTGCTGCCCCCCGCAATCAGCCCCAGCATTTT
TRBV12-3/TRBV12-4,TRBD1,NA,TRBJ2-3,CASSLLDYRGPVTDTQYF,TGTGCCAGCAGTTTGCTCGACTACAGGGGGCCAGTCACAGATACGCAGTATTTT
TRBV6-6,NA,NA,TRBJ1-4,CASTPGVNEKLFF,TGTGCCAGCACTCCAGGTGTTAATGAAAAACTGTTTTTT
TRBV24-1,TRBD1,few,TRBJ1-1,CATSDLHRGLNTEAFF,TGTGCCACCAGTGATTTGCACAGGGGCCTGAACACTGAAGCTTTCTTT
TRBV6-2/TRBV6-3,TRBD2,few,TRBJ2-1,CASSGRSPREGSYNEQFF,TGTGCCAGCAGCGGAAGAAGCCCCCGGGAGGGGTCCTACAATGAGCAGTTCTTC
TRBV5-1,NA,NA,TRBJ2-5,CASSFYGGQQETQYF,TGCGCCAGCAGCTTCTACGGGGGCCAACAAGAGACCCAGTACTTC
TRBV5-1,TRBD1,NA,TRBJ2-4,CASSLEGQGDIQYF,TGCGCCAGCAGCTTGGAAGGACAGGGGGACATTCAGTACTTC
TRBV20-1,NA,many,TRBJ1-3,CSARATLDTGYFNTIYF,TGCAGTGCTAGAGCAACTCTAGACACAGGGTACTTCAACACCATATATTTT
TRBV5-1,NA,many,TRBJ2-7,CASSSPGPTYEQYF,TGCGCCAGCAGCTCACCGGGCCCAACCTACGAGCAGTACTTC
TRBV7-2,NA,few,TRBJ2-7,CASSLAGGSQSYEQYF,TGTGCCAGCAGCTTAGCGGGCGGGTCCCAATCCTACGAGCAGTACTTC
TRBV6-1,TRBD1,few,TRBJ2-2,CASSERGQGELFF,TGTGCCAGCAGTGAACGGGGACAGGGCGAGCTGTTTTTT
TRBV20-1,TRBD2,few,TRBJ2-7,CSATAVAGTRSYEQYF,TGCAGTGCTACCGCCGTTGCTGGGACTAGGTCCTACGAGCAGTACTTC
TRBV11-2,NA,NA,TRBJ2-5,CASSPRLGRETQYF,TGTGCCAGCAGCCCCAGGCTGGGTAGAGAGACCCAGTACTTC
TRBV29-1,NA,NA,TRBJ2-3,CSVTQEPRDTQYF,TGCAGCGTTACCCAGGAACCCCGAGATACGCAGTATTTT
TRBV12-3/TRBV12-4,NA,few,TRBJ1-2,CASSFGSRGYTF,TGTGCCAGCAGTTTTGGGAGCCGAGGCTACACCTTC
TRBV15,NA,few,TRBJ1-2,CATSRGSQKGYTF,TGTGCCACCAGCAGAGGTTCCCAGAAGGGCTACACCTTC
TRBV15,NA,few,TRBJ2-7,CATSRDGGSGSSYEQYF,TGTGCCACCAGCAGAGATGGGGGGAGCGGTTCTTCCTACGAGCAGTACTTC
TRBV7-8,TRBD2,NA,TRBJ2-1,CASSPGGPVEQFF,TGTGCCAGCAGCCCGGGAGGGCCGGTTGAGCAGTTCTTC
TRBV20-1,NA,few,TRBJ2-3,CSARDGGPSTDTQYF,TGCAGTGCTAGAGATGGCGGGCCTAGCACAGATACGCAGTATTTT
TRBV11-2,NA,few,TRBJ2-1,CASSWNSGSSGEQFF,TGTGCCAGCAGCTGGAACAGCGGGTCGAGTGGTGAGCAGTTCTTC